The 28 T cell receptor beta chains below were found in one sample sequenced in a study of cytomegalovirus exposure and HLA in healthy donors. The study ran its PCR with 60 Vbeta and 13 Jbeta primers. Here immunoSEQ multiplex PCR was the method, and the copy in TCRdb shows in-frame clones only, minus some. The sample carries 55,000 to 85,000 clones, roughly 69% recorded once. The sequenced material came from PBMCs. The receptors originated from a woman aged 50 to 65 in good health and CMV-seronegative.

The chain recombines TRBV2 with TRBJ1-6; D remains unclear. V shed 3 bases and J shed 10 bases, with 10 bases lying between them. The CDR3 has 13 residues. The germline CDR1 and CDR2 sequences are SNHLY and FYNNEI. CDR3 bases: TGTGCCAGCAGTGATGGGCCTCCGTCACCCCTCCACTTT. Protein: CASSDGPPSPLHF.

In this sample, this clone turned up once. V is TRBV29-1 and J is TRBJ2-1, with 10 bases fitting TRBD2. CDR1 is SQVTM, CDR2 ANQGSEA, per germline. With V trimmed by 6 bases and J by 1 base, 6 bases remained unmatched. This CDR3 region has 15 residues. In DNA, the CDR3 is TGCAGCGTCCTAGGGACTAGCGAGTCCTACAATGAGCAGTTCTTC. Protein sequence: CSVLGTSESYNEQFF.

V gene TRBV28 combines with J gene TRBJ2-7; a weak D match, TRBD1 (6 bases). Germline CDR1 MDHEN, CDR2 SYDVKM. This CDR3 spans 13 amino acids. The ends were cut back, 2 bases at V and 6 bases at J, with 11 bases in the middle. The CDR3 sequence is CASSLSGQTEQYF. CDR3 bases: TGTGCCAGCAGTTTAAGCGGACAGACCGAGCAGTACTTC.

The V call is TRBV10-3, the J call TRBJ2-5, with 8 bases identical to TRBD2. The V and J ends lost 0 bases and 5 bases, in that order; junction bases with no gene match: 11. The germline CDR1 and CDR2 sequences are ENHRY and SYGVKD. This CDR3 is built from 17 residues. CDR3 sequence (DNA): TGTGCCATCAGTGAGTCCCTCCAAACTAGCGGCAGCGAGACCCAGTACTTC. Its protein is CAISESLQTSGSETQYF.

The chain combines TRBV11-2 with TRBJ1-5; 8 nucleotides line up with TRBD1. This CDR3 is 16 amino acids long. With 5 bases clipped from V and 3 bases from J, the junction kept 9 bases outside the gene matches. Germline V CDR1 and CDR2: SGHAT, FQNNGV. The CDR3 region has the DNA TGTGCCAGCAGCCCCCGGACAGGGTGGGACAATCAGCCCCAGCATTTT. It encodes CASSPRTGWDNQPQHF.

This chain uses TRBV7-2 with TRBJ1-1, with D possibly TRBD1 on 5 matching bases. V was pared by 8 bases and J by 4 bases, with 20 bases between. The germline gives CDR1 SGHTA, CDR2 FQGNSA. The CDR3 spans 15 residues. CDR3 loop: CASFRGTPEGTEAFF. CDR3 DNA: TGTGCCAGCTTCCGGGGGACCCCCGAGGGCACTGAAGCTTTCTTT.

This clone was detected only a few times. The rearrangement joins TRBV11-3 to TRBJ1-1; 7 nucleotides match TRBD1. The germline CDR1 and CDR2 sequences are SGHNT and YENEEA. The J segment lost 3 bases and the V segment lost 2 bases, leaving 3 bases of the junction unmatched. The CDR3 covers 14 residues. The CDR3 nucleotides are TGTGCCAGCAGCTTATTGGGACAGTACACTGAAGCTTTCTTT. Its protein is CASSLLGQYTEAFF.

The chain joins TRBV30 to TRBJ2-5; possibly TRBD2 for D (7 bases). CDR3 length: 12 residues. Germline V gives CDR1 GTSNPN, CDR2 SVGIG (reference sequence). Trimming took off 0 bases at V and 13 bases at J, with 15 bases between the two ends. CDR3: CAWSVQGREGYF. CDR3 in DNA: TGTGCCTGGAGTGTACAGGGCAGGGAGGGGTACTTC.

The CDR3 loop reads CASSLWTSGRRDEQFF. Written as DNA, the CDR3 is TGTGCCAGCAGTTTATGGACTAGCGGGCGTAGGGATGAGCAGTTCTTC. The chain combines TRBV28 with TRBJ2-1; 10 nucleotides match TRBD2. The CDR3 spans 16 residues. J lost 8 bases, V lost 0 bases, and 7 bases had no gene match. Germline V gives CDR1 MDHEN, CDR2 SYDVKM.

The rearrangement links TRBV12-5 to TRBJ1-1, with D unresolved. The germline V and J ends were trimmed by 6 bases and 1 base, with 21 bases remaining between them. Looked up from germline, CDR1 is LGHNT and CDR2 is FRNRAP. There are 17 residues in the CDR3. The chain's CDR3 is CASGNPTGQAWNTEAFF. CDR3 bases: TGTGCTAGTGGCAACCCTACTGGGCAGGCTTGGAACACTGAAGCTTTCTTT.

This clone showed up just once. The chain couples TRBV9 to TRBJ2-3, with D unclear. Germline V lookup: CDR1 SGDLS, CDR2 YYNGEE. Between the trimmed V and J ends, which lost 2 bases and 9 bases, there was a span of 10 bases. CDR3 length: 12 residues. CDR3 DNA sequence: TGTGCCAGCAGCGTCGATCTCGAGACGCAGTATTTT. It encodes CASSVDLETQYF. Looking up the rest from reference TRBV9 and TRBJ2-3 gives the full variable domain: DSGVTQTPKHLITATGQRVTLRCSPRSGDLSVYWYQQSLDQGLQFLIQYYNGEERAKGNILERFSAQQFPDLHSELNLSSLELGDSALYFCASSVDLETQYFGPGTRLTVL.

The chain couples TRBV5-4 to TRBJ2-3, with TRBD2 matching over 7 bases. Germline-derived CDR1 and CDR2 are SGHNT and YYREEE (reference sequence). This CDR3 comprises 16 residues. J gave up 4 bases and V 0 bases, and 8 bases lay outside the gene matches. CDR3 in DNA: TGTGCCAGCAGCTTGGCTGGCGGGAGTGTGGCAGATACGCAGTATTTT. Translated: CASSLAGGSVADTQYF.

This clone appeared a single time. This chain links TRBV25-1 with TRBJ1-1, with TRBD1 matching 9 bases. The CDR3 loop spans 15 amino acids. The germline V gene has CDR1 MGHDK and CDR2 SYGVNS. The ends lost 1 base at V and 3 bases at J; junction bases unmatched: 3. CDR3 amino acids: CASSEFRDRDTEAFF. CDR3 coding DNA: TGTGCCAGCAGTGAATTCCGGGACAGGGACACTGAAGCTTTCTTT.

The chain couples TRBV15 to TRBJ1-5; D is ambiguous. In germline, CDR1 is LNHNV, CDR2 YYDKDF (reference sequence). This CDR3 spans 13 amino acids. V lost 5 bases and J 6 bases, leaving 11 bases between the germline ends. CDR3 sequence: CATSWVGGQPQHF. The CDR3, as DNA: TGTGCCACCAGCTGGGTAGGCGGTCAGCCCCAGCATTTT.

The V call is TRBV29-1, the J call TRBJ1-1; D is unresolved. Trimming removed 4 bases from V and 6 bases from J, with 9 bases in between. The CDR3 runs 11 residues. Germline loops: CDR1 SQVTM, CDR2 ANQGSEA. This CDR3 is CSVAREPEAFF. CDR3 DNA sequence: TGCAGCGTTGCGAGGGAGCCTGAAGCTTTCTTT.

V gene TRBV7-9 combines with J gene TRBJ2-6, with a weak D call TRBD2 (6 bases). V was trimmed by 5 bases and J by 4 bases, leaving 15 bases between them. CDR1 is SEHNR, CDR2 FQNEAQ, per germline (reference sequence). The CDR3 has 16 amino acids. CDR3: CASSRGEAWGANVLTF. Written as DNA, the CDR3 is TGTGCCAGCAGCCGTGGGGAGGCGTGGGGGGCCAACGTCCTGACTTTC. Full variable domain (outside the CDR3, taken from reference TRBV7-9 and TRBJ2-6): DTGVSQNPRHKITKRGQNVTFRCDPISEHNRLYWYRQTLGQGPEFLTYFQNEAQLEKSRLLSDRFSAERPKGSFSTLEIQRTEQGDSAMYLCASSRGEAWGANVLTFGAGSRLTVL.

V gene TRBV9 combines with J gene TRBJ2-1, with D possibly being TRBD2 (6 bases). V lost 7 bases and J 7 bases, leaving 18 bases between the germline ends. In germline, CDR1 is SGDLS, CDR2 YYNGEE. The CDR3 loop spans 14 amino acids. The CDR3 loop is CASGSTGGINEQFF. The DNA for the CDR3 is TGTGCCAGCGGATCGACCGGCGGGATAAATGAGCAGTTCTTC. Full variable domain (missing parts from reference TRBV9 and TRBJ2-1): DSGVTQTPKHLITATGQRVTLRCSPRSGDLSVYWYQQSLDQGLQFLIQYYNGEERAKGNILERFSAQQFPDLHSELNLSSLELGDSALYFCASGSTGGINEQFFGPGTRLTVL.

V gene TRBV2 combines with J gene TRBJ1-4; no clear D gene. The germline CDR1 and CDR2 sequences are SNHLY and FYNNEI. The CDR3 consists of 13 residues. The germline V and J ends were trimmed by 4 bases and 7 bases, with 10 bases remaining between them. CDR3: CASSGDTFEKLFF. CDR3 nucleotides: TGTGCCAGCAGTGGTGATACTTTTGAAAAACTGTTTTTT. The entire variable domain, with the rest obtained from reference TRBV2 and TRBJ1-4, is as follows: EPEVTQTPSHQVTQMGQEVILRCVPISNHLYFYWYRQILGQKVEFLVSFYNNEISEKSEIFDDQFSVERPDGSNFTLKIRSTKLEDSAMYFCASSGDTFEKLFFGSGTQLSVL.

The genes are TRBV18 and TRBJ2-3; D gene unclear. The CDR3 contains 14 residues. The V gene lost 3 bases and the J gene lost 2 bases, with 9 bases spanning the gap. CDR1 is KGHSH, CDR2 LQKENI, per germline. The CDR3, as DNA: TGTGCCAGCTCACCGATACATAACACAGATACGCAGTATTTT. As protein: CASSPIHNTDTQYF.

The V gene is TRBV10-3, the J gene TRBJ1-2; D may be TRBD1 (6 bases). V dropped 7 bases and J dropped 5 bases, with 8 bases sitting between them. Germline V gene lookup returns CDR1 ENHRY and CDR2 SYGVKD. There are 11 residues in the CDR3. The CDR3: CAINGQYGYTF. The CDR3 DNA follows: TGTGCCATCAACGGACAGTATGGCTACACCTTC.

This clone has more than one count but fewer than ten. The chain recombines TRBV5-4 with TRBJ1-2; tentative D call: TRBD1 (5 bases). V lost 4 bases and J 1 base, leaving 14 bases between the germline ends. CDR1 and CDR2 from the germline V gene are SGHNT and YYREEE (reference sequence). The CDR3 extends over 15 amino acids. CDR3 protein: CASSGGKTVNYGYTF. CDR3 sequence (DNA): TGTGCCAGCAGCGGCGGAAAGACAGTTAACTATGGCTACACCTTC.

This sequence joins TRBV28 and TRBJ1-4, with TRBD1 matching over 9 bases. The J segment lost 4 bases and the V segment lost 6 bases, leaving 6 bases of the junction unmatched. This CDR3 is built from 15 residues. Germline V gene sequence: CDR1 MDHEN, CDR2 SYDVKM. Written as DNA, the CDR3 is TGTGCCAGCAGAACTTGGACAGGGGTTAATGAAAAACTGTTTTTT. It translates to CASRTWTGVNEKLFF.

The chain is built from TRBV28 and TRBJ1-4; D might be TRBD1 (6 bases). CDR1 MDHEN and CDR2 SYDVKM come from the germline V gene. V lost 6 bases, J lost 5 bases, and 22 bases lay in between. The CDR3 is 17 residues long. CDR3 amino acids: CASRTIKGGALNEKLFF. In nucleotides, the CDR3 is TGTGCCAGCAGGACAATTAAAGGGGGGGCGTTAAATGAAAAACTGTTTTTT.

This clone has more than one count but fewer than ten. The chain is built from TRBV12-5 and TRBJ1-1; perhaps TRBD1 as D (5 bases). The germline CDR1 and CDR2 sequences are LGHNT and FRNRAP. The CDR3 consists of 13 residues. Trimming took 6 bases from V and 4 from J, leaving 12 bases between them. Here the CDR3 DNA reads TGTGCTAGTGGGATTCAGGGAGGCACTGAAGCTTTCTTT. Amino acid sequence: CASGIQGGTEAFF.

This chain uses TRBV15 with TRBJ1-4, with D possibly TRBD1 on 6 matching bases. The CDR3 covers 13 residues. The V and J ends lost 0 bases and 10 bases respectively, with 9 bases between them. The germline CDR1 and CDR2 sequences are LNHNV and YYDKDF (reference sequence). The DNA for the CDR3 is TGTGCCACCAGCAGAGAGACAGGCGGAAAACTGTTTTTT. This translates into CATSRETGGKLFF.

J is TRBJ2-2 and V is TRBV29-1; D might be TRBD2 (6 bases). The CDR3 covers 14 residues. Germline CDR1 is SQVTM and CDR2 is ANQGSEA. CDR3 residues: CAGLPSRDTGELFF. CDR3 DNA: TGCGCGGGGTTACCCAGCCGGGACACCGGGGAGCTGTTTTTT.

The chain combines TRBV7-2 with TRBJ2-1, with TRBD1 as a possible D gene (5 bases). Trimming shortened V by 5 bases and J by 7 bases, and 12 bases separated the two germline ends. Germline-derived CDR1 and CDR2 are SGHTA and FQGNSA. CDR3 length equals 13 residues. The CDR3 DNA sequence: TGTGCCAGCAGCGCCGACAGAGTGAATGAGCAGTTCTTC. Residues: CASSADRVNEQFF.

This clone was detected a few times. This chain joins TRBV6-1 and TRBJ1-2, with no clear D. Germline V gene data show CDR1 as MNHNS and CDR2 as SASEGT. The CDR3 is 14 amino acids. Trimming stripped 1 base from V and 8 bases from J, with 14 bases between. The CDR3 DNA follows: TGTGCCAGCAGTGAAGAATTTGCCCAGAGGGGCTACACCTTC. As protein: CASSEEFAQRGYTF.